The 12 T cell receptor beta chains given below trace back to one sample, sequenced in a study of blood T cell repertoires in COVID-19. Sequencing used immunoSEQ multiplex PCR; TCRdb keeps in-frame clones, though not all of them. The repertoire consists of approximately 64,000 clones, with roughly 77% occurring once and the leading ten covering around 0.91%. The sample taken for sequencing was peripheral blood. The receptors derive from a woman between 65 and 79 years old with acute or convalescent COVID-19.

The rearrangement joins TRBV27 to TRBJ1-1; TRBD1 matches 7 bases. There are 15 residues in the CDR3. The germline V gene has CDR1 MNHEY and CDR2 SMNVEV (reference sequence). Germline trimming cut 3 bases from V and 3 bases from J; bases unmatched to any gene: 7. The CDR3 reads CASSFQSGQDTEAFF. The CDR3 region has the DNA TGTGCCAGCAGTTTCCAGAGCGGACAGGACACTGAAGCTTTCTTT.

DNA for the CDR3: TGTGCCAGCAGCCACAATTATGTGGCGGGGGGGCTTGGAGATACGCAGTATTTT. Protein sequence: CASSHNYVAGGLGDTQYF. The chain combines TRBV3-1 (or the pseudogene TRBV3-2) with TRBJ2-3; 9 nucleotides line up with TRBD2. In germline, CDR1 is LGHDT, CDR2 YNNKEL (reference sequence). The CDR3 sequence is 18 residues long. The junction had 15 bases not matched to a gene; V was cut back by 3 bases and J by 5 bases.

V is TRBV6-5 and J is TRBJ2-7, with 8 bases that match TRBD1. CDR1 and CDR2 (germline): MNHEY, SVGAGI. The CDR3 consists of 15 residues. V was pared by 5 bases and J by 2 bases, with 8 bases of the junction left unmatched. The CDR3 sequence is CASSPKGQAAYEQYF. The CDR3 nucleotides read TGTGCCAGCAGTCCGAAGGGACAGGCCGCCTACGAGCAGTACTTC.

The rearrangement uses TRBV12-3 or TRBV12-4 and TRBJ1-4; maybe TRBD1 (5 bases). Trimming stripped 6 bases from V and 14 bases from J, with 19 bases between. The CDR3 contains 13 residues. For the CDR3, the DNA is TGTGCCAGCAGCCCCCGGACTACGAAGGGGCTGTTTTTT. Protein product: CASSPRTTKGLFF.

The chain recombines TRBV7-2 with TRBJ1-5, with D perhaps TRBD1 (6 bases). This CDR3 contains 15 residues. CDR1 and CDR2 (germline): SGHTA, FQGNSA. The V end lost 1 base, the J end lost 7 bases, and 14 bases lay between the germline ends. CDR3 DNA: TGTGCCAGCAGCTTAGGATGGGGGCTTCTGCAGCCCCAGCATTTT. Translated, it gives CASSLGWGLLQPQHF.

This clone was seen a few times. The chain's CDR3 is CASSQGADLGQGPFGELFF. The CDR3, as DNA: TGCGCCAGCAGCCAAGGGGCCGACCTGGGACAGGGTCCGTTCGGGGAGCTGTTTTTT. This sequence joins TRBV4-3 and TRBJ2-2; TRBD1 aligns across 9 bases. Per the germline V gene, CDR1 is LGHNA and CDR2 is YSLEER. The CDR3 runs 19 residues. Trimming at V came to 1 base and at J to 7 bases, leaving 16 bases not matched to a gene.

The gene calls are TRBV2 and TRBJ1-5; D is ambiguous. V lost 3 bases and J lost 6, with 6 bases in between. Germline-derived CDR1 and CDR2 are SNHLY and FYNNEI. The CDR3 is 12 amino acids. The CDR3 is CASSDSGQPQHF. CDR3 bases: TGTGCCAGCAGTGACTCCGGTCAGCCCCAGCATTTT.

The rearrangement joins TRBV30 to TRBJ1-5; D remains unclear. V was shortened by 3 bases and J by 6 bases, with 9 bases between the two germline ends. The CDR3 spans 12 residues. CDR1 is GTSNPN, CDR2 SVGIG, per germline (reference sequence). CDR3 nucleotides: TGTGCCTGGAGCGCTTCGGGTCAGCCCCAGCATTTT. Translation gives CAWSASGQPQHF.

This clone was observed a single time. The V and J genes are TRBV27 and TRBJ1-2; D is unclear. The CDR3 length is 14 residues. From germline, CDR1 is MNHEY and CDR2 SMNVEV (reference sequence). Trimming took 5 bases from V and 1 from J, leaving 11 bases between them. CDR3 nucleotides: TGTGCCAGCAGTCCTTGGCGGGGTAACTATGGCTACACCTTC. It specifies CASSPWRGNYGYTF.

The chain has TRBV11-2 and TRBJ2-1; 7 nucleotides match TRBD2. CDR1 is SGHAT and CDR2 is FQNNGV in the germline V gene. V shed 5 bases and J 2 bases; nucleotides not matched to a gene: 6. CDR3 size: 15 residues. The CDR3 spells CASSASGTTYNEQFF. CDR3 nucleotide sequence: TGTGCCAGCAGCGCGTCCGGGACTACCTACAATGAGCAGTTCTTC.

This clone occurred a few times. J is TRBJ2-4 and V is TRBV6-6, with D possibly matching TRBD1 (6 bases). The CDR3 is made up of 13 amino acids. V lost 10 bases and J lost 6, with 16 bases in between. CDR1 MNHNY and CDR2 SVGAGI come from the germline V gene (reference sequence). CDR3 sequence: CATTTGSPNIQYF. In DNA, the CDR3 is TGTGCCACCACAACAGGGTCTCCAAACATTCAGTACTTC.

The chain joins TRBV2 to TRBJ1-5, with 7 bases matching TRBD1. Trimming removed 7 bases from V and 2 bases from J; junction bases left unmatched: 5. The CDR3 spans 14 residues. Germline-derived CDR1 and CDR2 are SNHLY and FYNNEI. For the CDR3, the DNA is TGTGCCAGCAAACAGGGGAGCGGCAATCAGCCCCAGCATTTT. Translation gives CASKQGSGNQPQHF. Full variable domain (remainder filled in from reference TRBV2 and TRBJ1-5): EPEVTQTPSHQVTQMGQEVILRCVPISNHLYFYWYRQILGQKVEFLVSFYNNEISEKSEIFDDQFSVERPDGSNFTLKIRSTKLEDSAMYFCASKQGSGNQPQHFGDGTRLSIL.